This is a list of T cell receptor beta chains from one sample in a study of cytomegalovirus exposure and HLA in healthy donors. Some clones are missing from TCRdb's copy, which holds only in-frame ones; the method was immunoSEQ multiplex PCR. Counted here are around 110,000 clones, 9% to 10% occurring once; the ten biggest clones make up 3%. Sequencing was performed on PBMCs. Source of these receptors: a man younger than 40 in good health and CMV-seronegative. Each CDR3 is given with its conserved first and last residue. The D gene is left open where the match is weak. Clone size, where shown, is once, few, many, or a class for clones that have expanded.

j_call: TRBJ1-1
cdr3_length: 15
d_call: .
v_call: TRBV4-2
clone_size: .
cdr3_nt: TGTGCCAGCAGCCAAGGGGGGGGGAAGGACACTGAAGCTTTCTTT
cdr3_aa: CASSQGGGKDTEAFF

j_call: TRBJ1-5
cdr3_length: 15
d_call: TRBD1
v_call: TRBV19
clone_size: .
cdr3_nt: TGTGCCAGTAGCACACAGGGGGTTGTCAGTCAGCCCCAGCATTTT
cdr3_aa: CASSTQGVVSQPQHF

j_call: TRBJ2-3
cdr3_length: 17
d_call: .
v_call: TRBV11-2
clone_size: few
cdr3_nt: TGTGCCAGCAGCTTAGATCCTGCGGGGGCCAACACAGATACGCAGTATTTT
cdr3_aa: CASSLDPAGANTDTQYF

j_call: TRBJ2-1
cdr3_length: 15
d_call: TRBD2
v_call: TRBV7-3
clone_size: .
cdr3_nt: TGTGCCAGCAGCCAAACTAGCGGGAGGGCCTCTGAGCAGTTCTTC
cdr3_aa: CASSQTSGRASEQFF

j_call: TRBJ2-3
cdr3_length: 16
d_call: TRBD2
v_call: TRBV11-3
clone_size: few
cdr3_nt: TGTGCCAGCAGCGGGCGGACTAGCGGAACCACAGATACGCAGTATTTT
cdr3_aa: CASSGRTSGTTDTQYF

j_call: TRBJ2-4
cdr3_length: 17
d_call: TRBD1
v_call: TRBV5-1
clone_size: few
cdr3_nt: TGCGCCAGCAGCTACCGGACAGGGGATGTTGGCAAAAACATTCAGTACTTC
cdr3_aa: CASSYRTGDVGKNIQYF

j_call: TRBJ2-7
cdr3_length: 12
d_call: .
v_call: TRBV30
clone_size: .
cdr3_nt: TGTGCCTGGAGTGTCTGGACAGACGAGCAGTACTTC
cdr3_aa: CAWSVWTDEQYF

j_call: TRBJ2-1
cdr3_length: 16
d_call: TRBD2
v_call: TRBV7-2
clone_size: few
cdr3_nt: TGTGCCAGCAGCTCGCGGACTAGCGGGATGGCGGATGAGCAGTTCTTC
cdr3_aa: CASSSRTSGMADEQFF

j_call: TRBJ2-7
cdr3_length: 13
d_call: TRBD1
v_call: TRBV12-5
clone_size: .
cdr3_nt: TGTGCTAGTGGTCAGGACAGGGGTTACGAGCAGTACTTC
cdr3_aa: CASGQDRGYEQYF

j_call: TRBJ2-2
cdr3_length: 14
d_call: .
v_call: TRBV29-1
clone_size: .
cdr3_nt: TGCAGCGTCATGAAGGCAGGGAACACCGGGGAGCTGTTTTTT
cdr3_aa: CSVMKAGNTGELFF

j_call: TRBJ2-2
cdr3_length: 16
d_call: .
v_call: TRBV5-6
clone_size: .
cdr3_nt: TGTGCCAGCACCGTTAGAGGTGGAGAGACGATGCGTCAACTGTTTTTT
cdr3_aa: CASTVRGGETMRQLFF

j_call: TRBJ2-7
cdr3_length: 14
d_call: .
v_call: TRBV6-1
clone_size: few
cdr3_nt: TGTGCCAGCAGTGGGGGACACCCGGCCTACGAGCAGTACTTC
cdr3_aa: CASSGGHPAYEQYF

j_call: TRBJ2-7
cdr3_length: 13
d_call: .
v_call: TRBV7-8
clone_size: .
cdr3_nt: TGTGCCAGCAGCTTACCCCTCTCCTACGAGCAGTACTTC
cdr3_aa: CASSLPLSYEQYF

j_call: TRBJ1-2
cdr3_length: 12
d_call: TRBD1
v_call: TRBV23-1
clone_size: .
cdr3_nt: TGCGCCAGCAGTCCTCGGACAGGGGAGAAAACCTTC
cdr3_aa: CASSPRTGEKTF

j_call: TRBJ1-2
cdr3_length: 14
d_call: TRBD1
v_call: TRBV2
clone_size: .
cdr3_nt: TGTGCCAGCAGTGAATATGGACAGGTATATGGCTACACCTTC
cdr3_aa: CASSEYGQVYGYTF

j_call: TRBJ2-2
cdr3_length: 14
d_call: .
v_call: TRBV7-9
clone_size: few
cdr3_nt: TGTGCCAGCAGCTTAAATGCAGGGACCGGGGAGCTGTTTTTT
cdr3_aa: CASSLNAGTGELFF

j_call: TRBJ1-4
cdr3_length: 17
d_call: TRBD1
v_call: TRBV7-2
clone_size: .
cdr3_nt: TGTGCCAGCAGCTTATTCGGGGCAGGACAGGCAAATGAAAAACTGTTTTTT
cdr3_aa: CASSLFGAGQANEKLFF

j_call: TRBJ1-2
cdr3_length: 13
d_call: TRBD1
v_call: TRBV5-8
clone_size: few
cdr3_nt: TGTGCCAGCAGCTTGGGGGACAGGCATGGCTACACCTTC
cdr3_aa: CASSLGDRHGYTF

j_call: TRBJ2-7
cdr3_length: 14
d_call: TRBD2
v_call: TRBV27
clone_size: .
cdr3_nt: TGTGCCAGCAGTTTAGAACTAGCGGGAGTCGAGCAGTACTTC
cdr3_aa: CASSLELAGVEQYF

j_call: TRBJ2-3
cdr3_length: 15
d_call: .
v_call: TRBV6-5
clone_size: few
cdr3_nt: TGTGCCAGCAGTTACGTCGCGGGAAGCACAGATACGCAGTATTTT
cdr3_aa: CASSYVAGSTDTQYF

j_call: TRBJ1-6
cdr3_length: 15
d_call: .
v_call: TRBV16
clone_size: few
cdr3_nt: TGTGCCAGCAGCCCTACAGGGACCGATAATTCACCCCTCCACTTT
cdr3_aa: CASSPTGTDNSPLHF

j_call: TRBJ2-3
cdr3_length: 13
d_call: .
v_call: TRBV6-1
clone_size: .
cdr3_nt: TGTGCCAGCAGTGACAGGGGGGCAGATACGCAGTATTTT
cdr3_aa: CASSDRGADTQYF

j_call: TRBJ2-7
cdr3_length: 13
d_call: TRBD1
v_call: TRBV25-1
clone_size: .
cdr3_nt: TGTGCCAGCAGGGACAGGATTTCCTACGAGCAGTACTTC
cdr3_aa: CASRDRISYEQYF

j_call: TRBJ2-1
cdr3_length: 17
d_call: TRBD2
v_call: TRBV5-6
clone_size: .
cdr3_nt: TGTGCCAGCAGCTTGGAGAGCGGGAGGGGATCCTACAATGAGCAGTTCTTC
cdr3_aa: CASSLESGRGSYNEQFF

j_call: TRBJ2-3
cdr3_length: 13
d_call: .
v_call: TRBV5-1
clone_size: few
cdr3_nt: TGCGCCAGCAGAGATACTAGAGCAGATACGCAGTATTTT
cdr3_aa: CASRDTRADTQYF

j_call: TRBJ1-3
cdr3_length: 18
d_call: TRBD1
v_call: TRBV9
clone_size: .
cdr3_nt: TGTGCCAGCAGCACCCACCGGGACAGGGGGTTAACTGGAAACACCATATATTTT
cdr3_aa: CASSTHRDRGLTGNTIYF

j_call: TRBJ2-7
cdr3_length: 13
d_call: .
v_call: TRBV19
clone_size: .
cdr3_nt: TGTGCCAGTAGTACAGTACAGGGAACCGAGCAGTACTTC
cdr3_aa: CASSTVQGTEQYF

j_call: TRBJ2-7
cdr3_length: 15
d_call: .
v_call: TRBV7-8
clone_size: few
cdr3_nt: TGTGCCAGCAGCGCCCGGGGGTCCGGCTCCTACGAGCAGTACTTC
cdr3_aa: CASSARGSGSYEQYF

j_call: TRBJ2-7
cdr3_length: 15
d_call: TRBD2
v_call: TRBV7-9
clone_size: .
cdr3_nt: TGTGCCTCTAGCGGAGGGGCTGCAAGCTCCTACGAGCAGTACTTC
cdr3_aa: CASSGGAASSYEQYF

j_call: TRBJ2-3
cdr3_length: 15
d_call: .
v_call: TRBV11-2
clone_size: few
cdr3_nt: TGTGCCAGCAGCCTCCATGGGAGGAGCACAGATACGCAGTATTTT
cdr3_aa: CASSLHGRSTDTQYF

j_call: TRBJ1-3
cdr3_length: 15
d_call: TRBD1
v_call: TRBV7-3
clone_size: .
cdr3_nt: TGTGCCAGCAGCATCACAGGGGGCTCTGGAAACACCATATATTTT
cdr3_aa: CASSITGGSGNTIYF

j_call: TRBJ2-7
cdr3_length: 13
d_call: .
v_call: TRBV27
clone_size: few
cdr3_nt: TGTGCCAGCAGTTTTGCCAGACTCAACGAGCAGTACTTC
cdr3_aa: CASSFARLNEQYF

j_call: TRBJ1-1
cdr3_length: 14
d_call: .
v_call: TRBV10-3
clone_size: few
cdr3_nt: TGTGCCATCAGTTACTCAGGGCAGGCCACTGAAGCTTTCTTT
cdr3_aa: CAISYSGQATEAFF

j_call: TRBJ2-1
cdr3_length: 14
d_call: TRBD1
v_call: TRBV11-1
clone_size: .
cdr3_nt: TGTGCCAGCAGCTACGGGACAGGGGACTATGAGCAGTTCTTC
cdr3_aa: CASSYGTGDYEQFF

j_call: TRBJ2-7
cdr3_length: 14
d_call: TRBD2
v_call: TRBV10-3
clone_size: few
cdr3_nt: TGTGCCATCAGTTCCATAGCGGGACTCTACGAGCAGTACTTC
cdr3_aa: CAISSIAGLYEQYF

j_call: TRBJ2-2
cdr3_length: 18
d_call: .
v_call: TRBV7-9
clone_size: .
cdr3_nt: TGTGCCAGCAGCTTAGGGATAATGGCGGCGTTGAACACCGGGGAGCTGTTTTTT
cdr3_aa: CASSLGIMAALNTGELFF

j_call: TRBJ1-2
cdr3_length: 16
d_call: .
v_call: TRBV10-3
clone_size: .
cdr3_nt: TGTGCCATCAGTGATCCCGGCGGGACGGATAACTATGGCTACACCTTC
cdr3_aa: CAISDPGGTDNYGYTF